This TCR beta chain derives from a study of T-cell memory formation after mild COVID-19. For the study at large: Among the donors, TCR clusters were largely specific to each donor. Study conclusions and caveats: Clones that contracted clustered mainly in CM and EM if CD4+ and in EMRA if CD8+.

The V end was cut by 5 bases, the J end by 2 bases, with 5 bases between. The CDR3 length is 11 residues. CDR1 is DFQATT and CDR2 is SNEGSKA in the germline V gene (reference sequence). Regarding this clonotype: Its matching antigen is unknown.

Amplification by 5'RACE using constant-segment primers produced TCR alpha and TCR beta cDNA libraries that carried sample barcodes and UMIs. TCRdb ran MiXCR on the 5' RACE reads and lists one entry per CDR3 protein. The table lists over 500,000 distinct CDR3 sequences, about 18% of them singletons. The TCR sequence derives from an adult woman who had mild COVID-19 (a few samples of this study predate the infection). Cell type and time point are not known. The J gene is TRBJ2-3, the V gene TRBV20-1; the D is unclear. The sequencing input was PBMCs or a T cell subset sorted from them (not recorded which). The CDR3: CSALITDTQYF. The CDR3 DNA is TGCAGTGCTCTCATCACAGATACGCAGTATTTT.